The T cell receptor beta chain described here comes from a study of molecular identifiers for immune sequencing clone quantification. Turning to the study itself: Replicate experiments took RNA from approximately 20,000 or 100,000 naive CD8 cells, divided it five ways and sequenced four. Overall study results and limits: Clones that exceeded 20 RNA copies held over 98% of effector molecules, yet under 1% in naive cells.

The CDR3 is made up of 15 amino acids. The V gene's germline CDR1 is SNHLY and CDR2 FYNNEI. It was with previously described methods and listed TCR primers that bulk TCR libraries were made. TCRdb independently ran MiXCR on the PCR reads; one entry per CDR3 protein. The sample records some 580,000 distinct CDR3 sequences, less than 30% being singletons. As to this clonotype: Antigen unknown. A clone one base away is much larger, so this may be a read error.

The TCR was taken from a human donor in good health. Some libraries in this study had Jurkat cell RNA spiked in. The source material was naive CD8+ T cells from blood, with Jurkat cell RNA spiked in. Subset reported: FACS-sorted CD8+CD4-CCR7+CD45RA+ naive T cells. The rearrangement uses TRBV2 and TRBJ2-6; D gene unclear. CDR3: CTSSGRDSGANVLTF. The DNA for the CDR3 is TGTACCAGCAGTGGTAGAGACTCTGGGGCCAACGTCCTGACTTTC.